This entry concerns a single T cell receptor (beta chain). The data are from a study of OX40 agonist ivuxolimab in advanced cancers. Method: immunoSEQ multiplex PCR; TCRdb's copy keeps in-frame clones and lacks some. The table lists 20,000 to 25,000 clones, about four fifths of them singletons. The CDR3 has 15 residues. From germline, CDR1 is SNHLY and CDR2 FYNNEI. The V segment lost 2 bases and the J segment 0 bases; nucleotides outside the gene matches: 1. Material: CD4+ or CD8+ T cells sorted from blood, obtained in a trial of the OX40 agonist ivuxolimab. The chain joins TRBV2 to TRBJ1-3; 7 nucleotides align to TRBD1. The TCR comes from an adult with an advanced solid tumor such as melanoma, head and neck, liver or kidney cancer. CDR3 in DNA: TGTGCCAGCAGTGAATGGGACAGCTCTGGAAACACCATATATTTT. Protein product: CASSEWDSSGNTIYF. The full variable domain, with the rest looked up from reference TRBV2 and TRBJ1-3, is EPEVTQTPSHQVTQMGQEVILRCVPISNHLYFYWYRQILGQKVEFLVSFYNNEISEKSEIFDDQFSVERPDGSNFTLKIRSTKLEDSAMYFCASSEWDSSGNTIYFGEGSWLTVV.